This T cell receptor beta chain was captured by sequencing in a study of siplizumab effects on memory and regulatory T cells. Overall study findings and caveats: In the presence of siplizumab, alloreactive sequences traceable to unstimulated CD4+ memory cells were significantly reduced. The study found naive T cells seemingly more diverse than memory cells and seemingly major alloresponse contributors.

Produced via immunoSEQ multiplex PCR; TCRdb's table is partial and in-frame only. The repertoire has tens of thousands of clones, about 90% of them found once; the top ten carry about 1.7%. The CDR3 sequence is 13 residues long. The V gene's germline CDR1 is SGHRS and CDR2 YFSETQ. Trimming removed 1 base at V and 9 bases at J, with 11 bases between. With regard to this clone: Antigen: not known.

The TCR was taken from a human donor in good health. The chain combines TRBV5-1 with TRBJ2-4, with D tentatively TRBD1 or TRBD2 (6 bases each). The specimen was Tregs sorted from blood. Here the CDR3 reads CASSLSRGLIQYF. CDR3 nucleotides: TGCGCCAGCAGCTTGTCCCGGGGGCTCATTCAGTACTTC.